This TCR beta chain originates from a study of identical twins. General study findings and limits: Modeled out-of-frame TCR alpha sharing in monozygotic twins fell below observed levels.

This clonotype was seen more than once but under ten times. Its antigen is not identified. Trimming removed 0 bases from V and 5 bases from J; junction bases left unmatched: 8. The CDR3 totals 17 residues. One entry per CDR3 protein, called by TCRdb with MiXCR from the 5' RACE reads. The sample carries approximately 620,000 distinct CDR3 sequences, about 9.4% recorded once. A further study also used this sample, focusing on yellow fever vaccine responses in identical twins.

Sequenced input: PBMCs. This chain links TRBV12-3 or TRBV12-4 with TRBJ2-1; 9 nucleotides align to TRBD2. This TCR came from a woman between 18 and 29 years old in good health. CDR3 residues: CASSLAILAGRNNEQFF. CDR3 DNA: TGTGCCAGCAGTTTAGCGATCCTAGCGGGGAGAAACAATGAGCAGTTCTTC.